This T cell receptor (beta chain) appears in the sequencing data of a study of identical twins (dated by TCRdb to 2016 to 2017). As for the study more broadly: To test whether fetal clonotypes persist, the study used deep sequencing on TCR alpha and beta repertoires from monozygotic twins, unrelated adults of various ages, and cord blood. To rule out contamination, replicate twin experiments were performed at different times with different library preparation protocols. What the authors observed across the whole study: In beta out-of-frame sequences, excess twin sharing was weaker, because having fewer shared sequences lowered the signal-to-noise ratio. Conclusions relied on cross-sectional statistical analysis, since the same donors could not be followed over many years. Compared with coincidental sharing between unrelated individuals, an excess of low generation-probability sequences was observed among out-of-frame TCR alpha sequences shared between twins. In monozygotic twins, out-of-frame TCR alpha sharing was systematically underestimated by recombination models, although the models agreed with sharing between unrelated individuals. Invariant T cells such as MAIT and iNKT could partly confound zero-insertion analyses, although diverse VJ usage argued against such confounding for most clonotypes. Abundant cord blood beta clonotypes had fewer insertions, young adult naive repertoires showed a similar but weaker trend, and memory repertoires showed no such trend.

Only healthy Caucasian donors were included. The twin cohort comprised three pairs of female monozygotic twins, all aged roughly 18 to 29 years. The RNA used for TCR libraries was isolated from peripheral blood mononuclear cells. The library was built by means of 5' RACE. The sequencing machine was an Illumina HiSeq 2000. Template switching introduced a universal primer binding site; the final cDNA contained a unique molecular identifier, enabling accurate counting of TCR cDNA molecules. Specific primers in the conserved constant-segment region were used to synthesize first-strand cDNA for the TCR alpha and beta chains. To control for contamination, every cDNA library carried two barcodes: a SMART-Mk sample barcode plus Illumina barcodes. TruSeq adapter sequences, together with Illumina sample barcodes, were added in two successive PCR steps. Sequencing of the TCR alpha and beta cDNA libraries was done on the Illumina HiSeq platform using custom primers. The source study handled its data this way. MiGEC was used to process raw reads and extract unique molecular identifiers, and MiXCR was used to find CDR3 positions. For each individual, recombination models were inferred using an EM algorithm with the repgenHMM and IGoR tools. Shared clonotype analysis was performed with the tcR package in R, normalizing sharing by the product of cloneset sizes. To study raw recombination free of thymic and clonal selection effects, out-of-frame nonproductive sequences were analyzed. TCRdb trimmed the raw reads at Q25, called clones with MiXCR and kept productive beta chains. Merged by CDR3 protein, the rows form single entries marked with the most common genes and DNA. What appears here as the V and J calls and clone size reflects TCRdb's work, not the paper's. The sample table contains 750,000 to 950,000 distinct CDR3 sequences; only one count was recorded for 12% of them. The ten largest clones represent about 1.5% of the sample.

This clonotype occurred a few times. Its antigen remains undetermined. No much larger clone exists at a distance of one base, and base qualities are not known. These sequences were also reported in another study, on yellow fever vaccine responses in identical twins. Per the second study: According to the authors, the vaccine-induced T cell response in identical twins seemed to be partly convergent and partly specific to each individual. In identical twins, the study followed T cell clones that responded to the vaccine with precision.

Specimen: PBMCs. This sequence originates from a woman between 18 and 29 years old in good health.

The bases are TGTGCCAGCAGCCAAGTGAGGGTCACAGGTGCTATCGGGGAGCTGTTTTTT. Translated, it gives CASSQVRVTGAIGELFF. In this chain, TRBV14 is recombined with TRBJ2-2; the D region may be TRBD1 or TRBD2, each matching 5 bases equally. V is reduced by 1 base and J by 7 bases, leaving a spacing of 19 bases between them. The CDR3 starts with the cysteine, ends with the phenylalanine, and has 17 residues. Only CDR3 DNA is held: 51 bases, read in frame from base 1. The germline V gene sets CDR1 to SGHDN and CDR2 to FVKESK.